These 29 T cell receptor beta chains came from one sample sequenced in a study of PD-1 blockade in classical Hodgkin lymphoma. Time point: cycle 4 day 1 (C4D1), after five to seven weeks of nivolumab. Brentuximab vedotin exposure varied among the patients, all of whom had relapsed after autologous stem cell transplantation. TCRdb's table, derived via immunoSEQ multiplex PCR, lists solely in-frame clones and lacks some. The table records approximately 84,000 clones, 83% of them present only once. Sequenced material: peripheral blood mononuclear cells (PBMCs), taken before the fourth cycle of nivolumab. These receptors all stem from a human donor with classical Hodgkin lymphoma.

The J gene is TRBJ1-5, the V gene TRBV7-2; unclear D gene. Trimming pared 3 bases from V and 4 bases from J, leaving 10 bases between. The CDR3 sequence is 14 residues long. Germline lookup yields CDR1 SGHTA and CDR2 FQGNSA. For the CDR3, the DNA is TGTGCCAGCAGCTTTTCGGGTCGAAATCAGCCCCAGCATTTT. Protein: CASSFSGRNQPQHF.

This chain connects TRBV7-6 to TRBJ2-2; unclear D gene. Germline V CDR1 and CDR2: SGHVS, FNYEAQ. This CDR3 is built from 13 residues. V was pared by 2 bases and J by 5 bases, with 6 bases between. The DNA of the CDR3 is TGTGCCAGCAGCTTAATGATGACCGGGGAGCTGTTTTTT. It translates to CASSLMMTGELFF.

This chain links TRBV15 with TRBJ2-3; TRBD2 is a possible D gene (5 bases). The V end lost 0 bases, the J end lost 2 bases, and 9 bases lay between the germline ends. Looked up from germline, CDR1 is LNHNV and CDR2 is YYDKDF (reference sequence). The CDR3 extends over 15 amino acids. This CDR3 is CATSREKRTTDTQYF. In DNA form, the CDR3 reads TGTGCCACCAGCAGAGAGAAGCGGACCACAGATACGCAGTATTTT.

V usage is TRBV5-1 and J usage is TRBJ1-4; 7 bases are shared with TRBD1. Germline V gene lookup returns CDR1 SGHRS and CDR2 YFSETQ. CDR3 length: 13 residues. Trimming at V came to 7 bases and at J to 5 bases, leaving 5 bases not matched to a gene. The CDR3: CASRDSANEKLFF. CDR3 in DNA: TGCGCCAGCCGGGACAGCGCGAATGAAAAACTGTTTTTT.

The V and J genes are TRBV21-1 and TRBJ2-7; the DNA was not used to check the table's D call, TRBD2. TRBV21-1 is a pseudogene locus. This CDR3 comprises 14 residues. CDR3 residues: CASSKGTSEYEQYF. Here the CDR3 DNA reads TGTGCCAGCAGCAAAGGGACTAGCGAGTACGAGCAGTACTTC.

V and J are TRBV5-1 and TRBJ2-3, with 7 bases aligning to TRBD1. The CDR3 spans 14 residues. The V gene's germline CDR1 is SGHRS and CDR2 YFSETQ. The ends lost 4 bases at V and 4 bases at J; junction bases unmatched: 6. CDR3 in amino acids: CASSPSTGADTQYF. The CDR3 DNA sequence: TGCGCCAGCAGCCCTTCAACAGGGGCAGATACGCAGTATTTT.

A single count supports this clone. The DNA for the CDR3 is TGTGCCATCAGTGACGACGGGAATCAGCCCCAGCATTTT. It is translated as CAISDDGNQPQHF. The chain uses TRBV10-3 and TRBJ1-5; D call uncertain. CDR3 length: 13 amino acids. Germline CDR1 is ENHRY and CDR2 is SYGVKD. V lost 3 bases, J lost 4 bases, and 7 bases lay in between.

The CDR3 is CASSHDVDGELFF. CDR3 sequence (DNA): TGCGCCAGCAGCCATGACGTAGACGGGGAGCTGTTTTTT. The J gene is TRBJ2-2, the V gene TRBV4-3; D remains unclear. V lost 3 bases and J lost 7, with 9 bases in between. CDR1 is LGHNA and CDR2 is YSLEER in the germline V gene. The CDR3 has 13 residues.

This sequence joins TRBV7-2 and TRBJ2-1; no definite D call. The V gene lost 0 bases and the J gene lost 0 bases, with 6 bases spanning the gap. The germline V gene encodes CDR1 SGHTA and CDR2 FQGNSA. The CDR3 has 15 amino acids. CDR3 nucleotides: TGTGCCAGCAGCTTAGCTTCTAGCTCCTACAATGAGCAGTTCTTC. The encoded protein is CASSLASSSYNEQFF.

The CDR3 bases are TGTGCCAGCAGCTTAGAGGCGGGTGTCAACTACGAGCAGTACTTC. Translating it yields CASSLEAGVNYEQYF. This chain joins TRBV7-2 and TRBJ2-7; TRBD2 is a possible D gene (5 bases). The CDR3 totals 15 residues. The germline V and J ends were trimmed by 1 base and 3 bases, with 13 bases remaining between them. Per the germline V gene, CDR1 is SGHTA and CDR2 is FQGNSA.

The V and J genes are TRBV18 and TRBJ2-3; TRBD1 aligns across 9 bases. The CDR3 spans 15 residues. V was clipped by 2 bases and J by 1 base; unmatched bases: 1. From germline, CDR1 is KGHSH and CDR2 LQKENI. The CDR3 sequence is CASSPRTGGTDTQYF. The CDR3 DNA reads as TGTGCCAGCTCACCAAGGACAGGGGGCACAGATACGCAGTATTTT.

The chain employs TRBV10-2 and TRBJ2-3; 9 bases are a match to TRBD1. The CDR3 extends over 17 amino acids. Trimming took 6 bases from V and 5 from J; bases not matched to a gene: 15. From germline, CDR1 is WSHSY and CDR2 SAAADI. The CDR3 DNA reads TGCGCCAGCAGGGGGAGGACACAGGGGGCCGGGGAAGATACGCAGTATTTT. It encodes CASRGRTQGAGEDTQYF.

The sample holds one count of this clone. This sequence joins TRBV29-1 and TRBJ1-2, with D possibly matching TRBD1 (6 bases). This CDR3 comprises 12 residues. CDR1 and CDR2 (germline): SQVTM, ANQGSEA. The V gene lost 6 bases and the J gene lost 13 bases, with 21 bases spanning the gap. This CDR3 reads CSVVRQAEKPTF. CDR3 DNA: TGCAGCGTCGTCCGACAGGCGGAAAAGCCCACCTTC.

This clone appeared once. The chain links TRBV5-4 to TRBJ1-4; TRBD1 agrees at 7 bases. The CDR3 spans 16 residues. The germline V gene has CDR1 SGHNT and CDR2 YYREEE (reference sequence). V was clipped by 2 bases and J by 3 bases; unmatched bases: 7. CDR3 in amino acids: CASSFDPGQSNEKLFF. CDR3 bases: TGTGCCAGCAGCTTTGACCCGGGACAGTCTAATGAAAAACTGTTTTTT.

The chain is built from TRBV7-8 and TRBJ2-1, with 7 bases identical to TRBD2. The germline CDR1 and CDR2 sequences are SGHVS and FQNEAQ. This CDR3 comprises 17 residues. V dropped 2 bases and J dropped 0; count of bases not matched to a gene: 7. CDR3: CASSLSILAPSYNEQFF. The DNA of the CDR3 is TGTGCCAGCAGCTTAAGCATACTAGCGCCCTCCTACAATGAGCAGTTCTTC. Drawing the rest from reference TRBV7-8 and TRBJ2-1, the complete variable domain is GAGVSQSPRYKVAKRGQDVALRCDPISGHVSLFWYQQALGQGPEFLTYFQNEAQLDKSGLPSDRFFAERPEGSVSTLKIQRTQQEDSAVYLCASSLSILAPSYNEQFFGPGTRLTVL.

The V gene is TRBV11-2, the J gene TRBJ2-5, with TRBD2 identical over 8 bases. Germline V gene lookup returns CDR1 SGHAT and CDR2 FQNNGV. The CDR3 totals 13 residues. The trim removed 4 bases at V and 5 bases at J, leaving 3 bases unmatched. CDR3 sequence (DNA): TGTGCCAGCAGCTCCCGGGAGGGTGAGACCCAGTACTTC. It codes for CASSSREGETQYF.

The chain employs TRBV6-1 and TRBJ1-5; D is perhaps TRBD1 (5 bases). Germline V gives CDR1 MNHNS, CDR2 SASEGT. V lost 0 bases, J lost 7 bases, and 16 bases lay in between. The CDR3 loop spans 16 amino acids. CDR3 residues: CASSEAEAGIRQPQHF. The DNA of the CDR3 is TGTGCCAGCAGTGAAGCGGAGGCAGGGATTAGGCAGCCCCAGCATTTT.

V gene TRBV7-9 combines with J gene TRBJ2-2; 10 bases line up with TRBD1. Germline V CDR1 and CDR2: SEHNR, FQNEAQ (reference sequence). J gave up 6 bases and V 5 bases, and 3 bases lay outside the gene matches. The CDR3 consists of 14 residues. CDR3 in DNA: TGTGCCAGCAGCGACAGGGGGCACGCCGGGGAGCTGTTTTTT. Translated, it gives CASSDRGHAGELFF.

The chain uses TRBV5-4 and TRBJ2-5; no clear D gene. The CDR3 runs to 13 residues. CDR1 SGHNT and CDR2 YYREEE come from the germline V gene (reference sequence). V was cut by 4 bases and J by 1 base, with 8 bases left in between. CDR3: CASSPGVQETQYF. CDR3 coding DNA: TGTGCCAGCAGCCCTGGGGTCCAAGAGACCCAGTACTTC. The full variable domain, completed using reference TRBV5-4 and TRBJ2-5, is ETGVTQSPTHLIKTRGQQVTLRCSSQSGHNTVSWYQQALGQGPQFIFQYYREEENGRGNFPPRFSGLQFPNYSSELNVNALELDDSALYLCASSPGVQETQYFGPGTRLLVL.

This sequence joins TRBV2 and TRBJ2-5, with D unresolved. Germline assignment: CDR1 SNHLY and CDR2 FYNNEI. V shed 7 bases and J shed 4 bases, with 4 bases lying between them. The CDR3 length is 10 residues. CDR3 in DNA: TGTGCCAGCATGAGAGAGACCCAGTACTTC. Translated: CASMRETQYF.

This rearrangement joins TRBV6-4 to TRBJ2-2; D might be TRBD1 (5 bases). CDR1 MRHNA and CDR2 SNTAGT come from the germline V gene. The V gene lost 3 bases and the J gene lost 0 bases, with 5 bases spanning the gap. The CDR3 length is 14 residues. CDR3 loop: CASSEQANTGELFF. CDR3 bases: TGTGCCAGCAGTGAACAGGCGAACACCGGGGAGCTGTTTTTT.

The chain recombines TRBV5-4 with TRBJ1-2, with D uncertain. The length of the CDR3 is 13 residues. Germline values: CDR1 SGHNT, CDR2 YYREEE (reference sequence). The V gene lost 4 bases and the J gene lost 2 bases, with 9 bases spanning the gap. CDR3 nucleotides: TGTGCCAGCAGCCCTAGGATAAACTATGGCTACACCTTC. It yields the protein CASSPRINYGYTF.

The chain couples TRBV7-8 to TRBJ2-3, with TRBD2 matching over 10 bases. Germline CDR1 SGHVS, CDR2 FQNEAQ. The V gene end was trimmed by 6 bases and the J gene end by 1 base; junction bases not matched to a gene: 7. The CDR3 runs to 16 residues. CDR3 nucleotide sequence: TGTGCCAGCAGTTTAATCGGGACTAGCGGCACAGATACGCAGTATTTT. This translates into CASSLIGTSGTDTQYF.

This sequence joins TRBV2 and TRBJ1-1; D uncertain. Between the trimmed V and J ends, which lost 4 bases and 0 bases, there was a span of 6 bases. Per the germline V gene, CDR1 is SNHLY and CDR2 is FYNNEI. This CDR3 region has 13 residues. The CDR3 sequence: CASSVNLNTEAFF. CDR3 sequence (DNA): TGTGCCAGCAGTGTCAATCTGAACACTGAAGCTTTCTTT.

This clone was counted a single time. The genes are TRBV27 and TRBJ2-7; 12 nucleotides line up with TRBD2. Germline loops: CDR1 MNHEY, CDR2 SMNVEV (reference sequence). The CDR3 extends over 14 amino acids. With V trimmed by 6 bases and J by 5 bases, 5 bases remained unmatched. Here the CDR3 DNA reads TGTGCCAGCAGGGGAGGGACTAGCGGGCACGAGCAGTACTTC. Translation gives CASRGGTSGHEQYF.

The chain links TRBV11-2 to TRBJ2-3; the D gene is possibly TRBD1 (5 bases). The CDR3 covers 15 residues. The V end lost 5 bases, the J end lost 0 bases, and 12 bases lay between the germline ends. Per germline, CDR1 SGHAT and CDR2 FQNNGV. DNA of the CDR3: TGTGCCAGCAGCCAGAACGGACATAGCACAGATACGCAGTATTTT. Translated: CASSQNGHSTDTQYF.

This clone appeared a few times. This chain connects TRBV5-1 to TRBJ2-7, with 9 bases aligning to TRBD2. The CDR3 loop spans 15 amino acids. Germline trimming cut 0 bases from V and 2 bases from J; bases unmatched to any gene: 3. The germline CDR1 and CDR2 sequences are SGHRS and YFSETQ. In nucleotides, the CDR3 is TGCGCCAGCAGCTTGGTGGCGGGAGGGACCTACGAGCAGTACTTC. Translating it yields CASSLVAGGTYEQYF.

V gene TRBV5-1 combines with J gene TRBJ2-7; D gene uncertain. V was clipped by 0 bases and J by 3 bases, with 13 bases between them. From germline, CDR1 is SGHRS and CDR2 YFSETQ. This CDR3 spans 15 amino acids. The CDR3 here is CASSLAGARNYEQYF. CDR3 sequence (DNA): TGCGCCAGCAGCTTGGCCGGTGCCAGAAACTACGAGCAGTACTTC.

DNA of the CDR3: TGTGCCAGTACCGCTACAGGGGCGAGTGAAAAACTGTTTTTT. It translates to CASTATGASEKLFF. This sequence joins TRBV19 and TRBJ1-4; 7 nucleotides match TRBD1. This CDR3 spans 14 amino acids. The germline CDR1 and CDR2 sequences are LNHDA and SQIVND (reference sequence). V gave up 7 bases and J gave up 7 bases; unmatched junction bases: 9.